Below, 13 T cell receptor beta chains from the same sample are listed, as sequenced in a study of shared clonotypes between healthy human individuals (dated by TCRdb to 2018 to 2020). Receptor libraries were prepared by the immunoSEQ multiplex PCR assay. Held by TCRdb, this immuneACCESS table contains in-frame sequences only and omits some clones. Under half of the omission traces to an unresolved V gene where checked; the cause of the rest is unknown. Counted in this sample were approximately 2.5 million clones; around nine tenths of them appeared once. The ten most abundant clones make up around 0.14% of the sample. Sequencing was carried out using naive CD4+ T cells sorted from blood. In the paper's terms, the cell subset or site label means: CD45RA+ positively selected. These receptors came from a young man in good health.

Remarks on this clone: This CDR3 is also generated by other DNA sequences in the sample. The V and J genes are TRBV18 and TRBJ2-5; TRBD1 might be the D (5 bases). The CDR3 spans 13 residues. In germline, CDR1 is KGHSH, CDR2 LQKENI. V was clipped by 3 bases and J by 3 bases, with 8 bases between them. The CDR3 sequence: CASSPPGKETQYF. The CDR3 bases are TGTGCCAGCTCACCGCCAGGGAAAGAGACCCAGTACTTC.

The chain employs TRBV20-1 and TRBJ1-1; D remains unclear. Deletions cut 1 base from V and 5 bases from J, with 5 bases between. The CDR3 spans 11 residues. Germline-derived CDR1 and CDR2 are DFQATT and SNEGSKA (reference sequence). CDR3 DNA sequence: TGCAGTGCTAGAGCGGTAACTGAAGCTTTCTTT. Translated, it gives CSARAVTEAFF.

CDR3: CASSPTGTYTGELFF. Written as DNA, the CDR3 is TGCGCCAGCAGCCCTACAGGGACCTACACCGGGGAGCTGTTTTTT. The rearrangement uses TRBV5-1 and TRBJ2-2, with D tentatively TRBD1 (6 bases). CDR3 length: 15 residues. V lost 4 bases to trimming and J lost 3 bases, with 13 bases between them. Per germline, CDR1 SGHRS and CDR2 YFSETQ.

This clone was counted a few times. The sample carries other DNA sequences with the same CDR3. The chain uses TRBV19 and TRBJ1-5; D unclear. Germline loops: CDR1 LNHDA, CDR2 SQIVND (reference sequence). Trimming took off 6 bases at V and 4 bases at J, with 13 bases between the two ends. The CDR3 runs 14 residues. Here the CDR3 reads CASSPGRDNQPQHF. CDR3 coding DNA: TGTGCCAGTAGCCCCGGCAGAGATAATCAGCCCCAGCATTTT. Full variable domain (outside the CDR3, taken from reference TRBV19 and TRBJ1-5): DGGITQSPKYLFRKEGQNVTLSCEQNLNHDAMYWYRQDPGQGLRLIYYSQIVNDFQKGDIAEGYSVSREKKESFPLTVTSAQKNPTAFYLCASSPGRDNQPQHFGDGTRLSIL.

J is TRBJ2-1 and V is TRBV6-1, with D possibly TRBD2 on 7 matching bases. The CDR3 has 16 residues. V lost 4 bases to trimming and J lost 3 bases, with 16 bases between them. Looked up from germline, CDR1 is MNHNS and CDR2 is SASEGT. The CDR3 coding sequence is TGTGCCAGCAGTGCCTCGGGGGCGGGAGTCTACAATGAGCAGTTCTTC. Protein product: CASSASGAGVYNEQFF.

The chain joins TRBV4-1 to TRBJ2-1, with 8 bases that match TRBD2. The germline V gene encodes CDR1 MGHRA and CDR2 YSYEKL. V shed 4 bases and J 0 bases; nucleotides not matched to a gene: 8. This CDR3 has 17 residues. The CDR3 loop reads CASSRIIAGSSYNEQFF. The CDR3 region has the DNA TGCGCCAGCAGCCGGATAATAGCGGGGAGCTCCTACAATGAGCAGTTCTTC.

The rearrangement joins TRBV4-2 to TRBJ2-2, with TRBD1 as a possible D gene (7 bases). CDR3 length equals 16 residues. The V gene's germline CDR1 is LGHNA and CDR2 YNFKEQ. The V and J ends lost 1 base and 2 bases respectively, with 11 bases between them. This CDR3 reads CASSQGQGGNTGELFF. Here the CDR3 DNA reads TGTGCCAGCAGCCAAGGGCAGGGGGGAAACACCGGGGAGCTGTTTTTT.

A remark on this clone: Additional DNA sequences in this sample encode the identical CDR3. This chain connects TRBV9 to TRBJ2-3; D is unresolved. Germline CDR1 reads SGDLS; CDR2 reads YYNGEE. V was shortened by 3 bases and J by 0 bases, with 2 bases between the two germline ends. The CDR3 totals 12 residues. For the CDR3, the DNA is TGTGCCAGCAGCGGTAGCACAGATACGCAGTATTTT. Its protein is CASSGSTDTQYF.

This clone has only one observation. Within the sample, other DNA sequences also encode this same CDR3. In DNA, the CDR3 is TGTGCCAGCAGCTTGGGGACGTCTGGGGCCAACGTCCTGACTTTC. Encoded protein: CASSLGTSGANVLTF. The rearrangement joins TRBV7-9 to TRBJ2-6; D is tentatively TRBD1 or TRBD2 (5 bases each). The CDR3 extends over 15 amino acids. Germline CDR1 SEHNR, CDR2 FQNEAQ (reference sequence). V shed 3 bases and J shed 1 base, with 7 bases lying between them.

This sequence joins TRBV5-6 and TRBJ2-7; 10 nucleotides line up with TRBD1. Trimming took 3 bases from V and 3 from J; bases not matched to a gene: 12. CDR1 and CDR2 from the germline V gene are SGHDT and YYEEEE. CDR3 length: 17 amino acids. DNA of the CDR3: TGTGCCAGCAGCTACCGAGGAGGCGGGACAGGGGTCTACGAGCAGTACTTC. Residues: CASSYRGGGTGVYEQYF.

The chain uses TRBV7-6 and TRBJ2-7; tentatively, D is TRBD1 or TRBD2 (6 bases each). The CDR3 consists of 16 residues. CDR1 is SGHVS and CDR2 is FNYEAQ in the germline V gene. Trimming left V 0 bases short and J 7 bases short, with 19 bases between. The CDR3 protein is CASSLAGAGVAEEQYF. The CDR3 coding sequence is TGTGCCAGCAGCTTAGCGGGGGCGGGTGTAGCGGAAGAGCAGTACTTC. The entire variable domain, with the rest obtained from reference TRBV7-6 and TRBJ2-7, is as follows: GAGVSQSPRYKVTKRGQDVALRCDPISGHVSLYWYRQALGQGPEFLTYFNYEAQQDKSGLPNDRFSAERPEGSISTLTIQRTEQRDSAMYRCASSLAGAGVAEEQYFGPGTRLTVT.

The genes are TRBV27 and TRBJ1-1, with D possibly matching TRBD1 (5 bases). V lost 2 bases and J 11 bases, leaving 18 bases between the germline ends. The CDR3 has 14 amino acids. CDR1 is MNHEY and CDR2 is SMNVEV in the germline V gene (reference sequence). The CDR3 DNA follows: TGTGCCAGCAGTTTAAATTCGGGTCTGGGGGGGGCTTTCTTT. Translating it yields CASSLNSGLGGAFF.

The rearrangement uses TRBV9 and TRBJ2-3; the match to TRBD2 covers 12 bases. After removal of 2 bases from V and 0 bases from J, the junction contained 4 bases not matched to a gene. This CDR3 comprises 17 residues. Germline CDR1 and CDR2: SGDLS and YYNGEE. CDR3 sequence (DNA): TGTGCCAGCAGCGTTCAACTAGCGGGGGGAAGCACAGATACGCAGTATTTT. Translating gives CASSVQLAGGSTDTQYF.